A selection of T cell receptor beta chains follows, all from one sample in a study of blood T cell repertoires in COVID-19. Data came from immunoSEQ multiplex PCR; TCRdb stores just in-frame clones and leaves some out. Of more than 110,000 clones in the sample, roughly 80% are singletons; the top ten hold around 10%. Sequencing was carried out using peripheral blood. These receptors all come from a woman of 80 years or more in a cohort sampled during active or convalescent COVID-19. Both conserved end residues are part of each CDR3. Fields, in order: D gene, V gene, J gene, clone size, CDR3 length, CDR3 DNA, CDR3 protein. D genes are given only for firm matches. The size entry is marked missing in some rows and otherwise reads once, few, many or a size class.

d_call: TRBD1
v_call: TRBV2
j_call: TRBJ2-3
clone_size: NA
cdr3_length: 19
cdr3_nt: TGTGCCAGCATTCACGTACGGAGACCTAGGGACAGACGCCCGGATACGCAGTATTTT
cdr3_aa: CASIHVRRPRDRRPDTQYF

d_call: NA
v_call: TRBV6-5
j_call: TRBJ1-5
clone_size: NA
cdr3_length: 14
cdr3_nt: TGTGCCAGCAGTCTGTCGGCAGGTAATCAGCCCCAGCATTTT
cdr3_aa: CASSLSAGNQPQHF

d_call: NA
v_call: TRBV7-9
j_call: TRBJ2-1
clone_size: NA
cdr3_length: 16
cdr3_nt: TGTGCCAGCAGGGCGGGTGCGGGGGCCCCCTACAATGAGCAGTTCTTC
cdr3_aa: CASRAGAGAPYNEQFF

d_call: NA
v_call: TRBV6-1
j_call: TRBJ1-6
clone_size: few
cdr3_length: 17
cdr3_nt: TGTGCCAGCAGTGATTTTCTCGCGGGATCTCGTGTCGCGCCCCTCCACTTT
cdr3_aa: CASSDFLAGSRVAPLHF

d_call: NA
v_call: TRBV20-1
j_call: TRBJ1-1
clone_size: NA
cdr3_length: 11
cdr3_nt: TGCAGTGCTCGCGGACGTCGGGGGGCTTTCTTT
cdr3_aa: CSARGRRGAFF

d_call: TRBD1
v_call: TRBV15
j_call: TRBJ1-3
clone_size: NA
cdr3_length: 16
cdr3_nt: TGTGCCACCAGCACAGGGGGAATCAGGTCTGGAAACACCATATATTTT
cdr3_aa: CATSTGGIRSGNTIYF

d_call: TRBD2
v_call: TRBV2
j_call: TRBJ2-7
clone_size: NA
cdr3_length: 13
cdr3_nt: TGTGCCAGCGCACTAGCGGGGGGTTACGAGCAGTACTTC
cdr3_aa: CASALAGGYEQYF

d_call: NA
v_call: TRBV6-5
j_call: TRBJ1-2
clone_size: once
cdr3_length: 12
cdr3_nt: TGTGCCAGCTTAGATCCAGGTCAGGTTCCCAGCTTC
cdr3_aa: CASLDPGQVPSF

d_call: NA
v_call: TRBV5-1
j_call: TRBJ1-4
clone_size: NA
cdr3_length: 13
cdr3_nt: TGCGCCAGCAGGGAGGACTCTAATGAAAAACTGTTTTTT
cdr3_aa: CASREDSNEKLFF

d_call: NA
v_call: TRBV11-3
j_call: TRBJ1-1
clone_size: NA
cdr3_length: 13
cdr3_nt: TGTGCCAGCAGCTCCGGGACAAACACTGAAGCTTTCTTT
cdr3_aa: CASSSGTNTEAFF

d_call: TRBD2
v_call: TRBV18
j_call: TRBJ2-5
clone_size: NA
cdr3_length: 18
cdr3_nt: TGTGCCAGCTCACCACCGGGACTAGCGGGGGGCCTCCAAGAGACCCAGTACTTC
cdr3_aa: CASSPPGLAGGLQETQYF

d_call: NA
v_call: TRBV9
j_call: TRBJ1-4
clone_size: once
cdr3_length: 14
cdr3_nt: TGTGCCAGCAGCGTAGTTAGGGGTCCTGAAAAACTGTTTTTT
cdr3_aa: CASSVVRGPEKLFF

d_call: TRBD1
v_call: TRBV5-5
j_call: TRBJ1-5
clone_size: NA
cdr3_length: 18
cdr3_nt: TGTGCCAGCAGCTTGGATCGCCGGGTGGGACAGATAAATCAGCCCCAGCATTTT
cdr3_aa: CASSLDRRVGQINQPQHF

d_call: TRBD2
v_call: TRBV2
j_call: TRBJ2-3
clone_size: NA
cdr3_length: 18
cdr3_nt: TGTGCCAGCATCCGACTAGCGGGGGCCAATTCTAGCACAGATACGCAGTATTTT
cdr3_aa: CASIRLAGANSSTDTQYF

d_call: TRBD2
v_call: TRBV5-1
j_call: TRBJ2-7
clone_size: NA
cdr3_length: 14
cdr3_nt: TGCGCCAGCAGTCGTCGGGGGGGTTACTACGAGCAGTACTTC
cdr3_aa: CASSRRGGYYEQYF

d_call: TRBD1
v_call: TRBV6-5
j_call: TRBJ2-1
clone_size: NA
cdr3_length: 15
cdr3_nt: TGTGCCAGCGGATTTGACAGGGGGCGGAACAATGAGCAGTTCTTC
cdr3_aa: CASGFDRGRNNEQFF

d_call: NA
v_call: TRBV7-2
j_call: TRBJ2-3
clone_size: NA
cdr3_length: 15
cdr3_nt: TGTGCCAGCAGCTTAGAGGATGGGGGGGCAGGTACGCAGTATTTT
cdr3_aa: CASSLEDGGAGTQYF

d_call: NA
v_call: TRBV2
j_call: TRBJ1-4
clone_size: NA
cdr3_length: 13
cdr3_nt: TGTGCCAGCGCGACAGGTCTATATGAAAAACTGTTTTTT
cdr3_aa: CASATGLYEKLFF

d_call: NA
v_call: TRBV7-2
j_call: TRBJ2-1
clone_size: NA
cdr3_length: 15
cdr3_nt: TGTGCCAGCAGCTCAGCCCCCCCCGGCTACAATGAGCAGTTCTTC
cdr3_aa: CASSSAPPGYNEQFF

d_call: TRBD1
v_call: TRBV7-2
j_call: TRBJ1-2
clone_size: NA
cdr3_length: 14
cdr3_nt: TGTGCCAGCAGCTTTAGACAGGGGAACTATGGCTACACCTTC
cdr3_aa: CASSFRQGNYGYTF

d_call: NA
v_call: TRBV7-9
j_call: TRBJ1-2
clone_size: few
cdr3_length: 14
cdr3_nt: TGTGCCAGCAGCTTTCTCCGGGATAACTATGGCTACACCTTC
cdr3_aa: CASSFLRDNYGYTF

d_call: TRBD1
v_call: TRBV19
j_call: TRBJ1-2
clone_size: NA
cdr3_length: 13
cdr3_nt: TGTGCCAGTAATAGAGGACAGGGCGATGGCTACACCTTC
cdr3_aa: CASNRGQGDGYTF

d_call: TRBD1
v_call: TRBV7-2
j_call: TRBJ1-2
clone_size: few
cdr3_length: 15
cdr3_nt: TGTGCCAGCAGCACAACCCCGGGACAGGGGGCGGGCTACACCTTC
cdr3_aa: CASSTTPGQGAGYTF

d_call: TRBD1
v_call: TRBV5-1
j_call: TRBJ2-3
clone_size: NA
cdr3_length: 17
cdr3_nt: TGCGCCAGCAGCGAATATACCGGGACAGGGACCACAGATACGCAGTATTTT
cdr3_aa: CASSEYTGTGTTDTQYF

d_call: NA
v_call: TRBV7-9
j_call: TRBJ1-2
clone_size: NA
cdr3_length: 13
cdr3_nt: TGTGCCAGCAGCTTAGTGGTAGGGGATGGCTACACCTTC
cdr3_aa: CASSLVVGDGYTF

d_call: NA
v_call: TRBV19
j_call: TRBJ2-1
clone_size: once
cdr3_length: 13
cdr3_nt: TGTGCCAGTAGTATCCGGGGATACAATGAGCAGTTCTTC
cdr3_aa: CASSIRGYNEQFF

d_call: TRBD1
v_call: TRBV5-1
j_call: TRBJ1-2
clone_size: NA
cdr3_length: 14
cdr3_nt: TGCGCCAGCAGCTTGGTTGACAGGGGGCCCCCCGGCACCTTC
cdr3_aa: CASSLVDRGPPGTF

d_call: NA
v_call: TRBV6-5
j_call: TRBJ1-1
clone_size: NA
cdr3_length: 13
cdr3_nt: TGTGCCAGCAGTTACGAACTGGACACCGAAGCTTTCTTT
cdr3_aa: CASSYELDTEAFF

d_call: NA
v_call: TRBV30
j_call: TRBJ2-3
clone_size: NA
cdr3_length: 13
cdr3_nt: TGTGCCTGGGGGGGCAGAGGCACAGATACGCAGTATTTT
cdr3_aa: CAWGGRGTDTQYF

d_call: NA
v_call: TRBV6-2/TRBV6-3
j_call: TRBJ1-2
clone_size: NA
cdr3_length: 16
cdr3_nt: TGTGCCAGCAGTGGACCCCCGATAGGGGATGGCTATGGCTACACCTTC
cdr3_aa: CASSGPPIGDGYGYTF

d_call: NA
v_call: TRBV6-7
j_call: TRBJ2-7
clone_size: few
cdr3_length: 11
cdr3_nt: TGTGCCAGCTATTCTACGTTCGAGCAGTACTTC
cdr3_aa: CASYSTFEQYF

d_call: TRBD1
v_call: TRBV27
j_call: TRBJ1-6
clone_size: NA
cdr3_length: 15
cdr3_nt: TGTGCCAGCGGGTTAAACAGGGGAGCGGATTCACCCCTCCACTTT
cdr3_aa: CASGLNRGADSPLHF

d_call: TRBD1
v_call: TRBV19
j_call: TRBJ2-7
clone_size: NA
cdr3_length: 12
cdr3_nt: TGTGCCAGTAGTACCCGACAGGGCGAGCAGTACTTC
cdr3_aa: CASSTRQGEQYF

d_call: NA
v_call: TRBV5-1
j_call: TRBJ1-1
clone_size: few
cdr3_length: 15
cdr3_nt: TGCGCCAGCAGCTTGGTGGGCAGCCAGAACACTGAAGCTTTCTTT
cdr3_aa: CASSLVGSQNTEAFF

d_call: TRBD2
v_call: TRBV24-1
j_call: TRBJ2-1
clone_size: NA
cdr3_length: 17
cdr3_nt: TGTGCCACCAGTGAGGGCAAGCGGGGGGCCTCCTACAATGAGCAGTTCTTC
cdr3_aa: CATSEGKRGASYNEQFF

d_call: NA
v_call: TRBV6-1
j_call: TRBJ1-4
clone_size: NA
cdr3_length: 15
cdr3_nt: TGTGCCAGCAGTGAACGGAGGGGGGGTGGTGAAAAACTGTTTTTT
cdr3_aa: CASSERRGGGEKLFF

d_call: NA
v_call: TRBV2
j_call: TRBJ1-5
clone_size: once
cdr3_length: 15
cdr3_nt: TGTGCCAGCAGTGAACGGTCCAACGGCAATCAGCCCCAGCATTTT
cdr3_aa: CASSERSNGNQPQHF

d_call: TRBD2
v_call: TRBV15
j_call: TRBJ2-3
clone_size: NA
cdr3_length: 16
cdr3_nt: TGTGCCACCAGCCCACGGACTAGCGGGGCATCAGATACGCAGTATTTT
cdr3_aa: CATSPRTSGASDTQYF

d_call: NA
v_call: TRBV18
j_call: TRBJ1-2
clone_size: NA
cdr3_length: 15
cdr3_nt: TGTGCCAGCTCACCGAGCGCAGGGGCCAACTATGGCTACACCTTC
cdr3_aa: CASSPSAGANYGYTF

d_call: TRBD1
v_call: TRBV19
j_call: TRBJ2-1
clone_size: medium-sized
cdr3_length: 14
cdr3_nt: TGTGCCAGTAGTTCCGGGACAGGGGGCGATGAGCAGTTCTTC
cdr3_aa: CASSSGTGGDEQFF

d_call: NA
v_call: TRBV27
j_call: TRBJ1-4
clone_size: NA
cdr3_length: 14
cdr3_nt: TGTGCCAGCAGTTTATACGGGTATAATGAAAAACTGTTTTTT
cdr3_aa: CASSLYGYNEKLFF

d_call: NA
v_call: TRBV2
j_call: TRBJ2-3
clone_size: NA
cdr3_length: 15
cdr3_nt: TGTGCCAGCAGTCCCCAGGGCACTAGCACAGATACGCAGTATTTT
cdr3_aa: CASSPQGTSTDTQYF

d_call: NA
v_call: TRBV19
j_call: TRBJ1-5
clone_size: NA
cdr3_length: 16
cdr3_nt: TGTGCCAGTAGTAGTCCGGGGGATTATAGCAATCAGCCCCAGCATTTT
cdr3_aa: CASSSPGDYSNQPQHF

d_call: NA
v_call: TRBV7-8
j_call: TRBJ2-3
clone_size: NA
cdr3_length: 14
cdr3_nt: TGTGCCAGCAGCTTAGTCAGTGGCACAGATACGCAGTATTTT
cdr3_aa: CASSLVSGTDTQYF

d_call: NA
v_call: TRBV4-1
j_call: TRBJ2-4
clone_size: NA
cdr3_length: 16
cdr3_nt: TGCGCCAGCAGCCAAGGGAGGCTATCGGGCAAAAACATTCAGTACTTC
cdr3_aa: CASSQGRLSGKNIQYF

d_call: NA
v_call: TRBV28
j_call: TRBJ1-6
clone_size: NA
cdr3_length: 13
cdr3_nt: TGTGCCAGCACTCTTTGGGCGACTTCACCCCTCCACTTT
cdr3_aa: CASTLWATSPLHF

d_call: NA
v_call: TRBV6-5
j_call: TRBJ1-1
clone_size: NA
cdr3_length: 14
cdr3_nt: TGTGCCAGCAGTTACTTGGGGAGCGGAACTGAAGCTTTCTTT
cdr3_aa: CASSYLGSGTEAFF

d_call: NA
v_call: TRBV2
j_call: TRBJ2-5
clone_size: NA
cdr3_length: 12
cdr3_nt: TGTGCCAGCAGTAAGCTCCAAGAGACCCAGTACTTC
cdr3_aa: CASSKLQETQYF

d_call: TRBD2
v_call: TRBV9
j_call: TRBJ2-1
clone_size: NA
cdr3_length: 16
cdr3_nt: TGTGCCAGCAGCGCAGGAGCGGGGGGCCCCTTCAGTGAGCAGTTCTTC
cdr3_aa: CASSAGAGGPFSEQFF

d_call: NA
v_call: TRBV5-4
j_call: TRBJ1-1
clone_size: NA
cdr3_length: 14
cdr3_nt: TGTGCCAGCAGACCGGGGGGGCGCATCACTGAAGCTTTCTTT
cdr3_aa: CASRPGGRITEAFF

d_call: TRBD1
v_call: TRBV5-1
j_call: TRBJ1-3
clone_size: NA
cdr3_length: 16
cdr3_nt: TGCGCCAGCAGCTGGGGGACAGGGGGCTCTGGAAACACCATATATTTT
cdr3_aa: CASSWGTGGSGNTIYF

d_call: NA
v_call: TRBV19
j_call: TRBJ1-4
clone_size: NA
cdr3_length: 14
cdr3_nt: TGTGCCTGCCAGACTGGATCAACTAATGAAAAACTGTTTTTT
cdr3_aa: CACQTGSTNEKLFF

d_call: NA
v_call: TRBV7-2
j_call: TRBJ2-6
clone_size: once
cdr3_length: 16
cdr3_nt: TGTGCCAGCAGCTCCTTACCTCAGACTGGGGCCAACGTCCTGACTTTC
cdr3_aa: CASSSLPQTGANVLTF